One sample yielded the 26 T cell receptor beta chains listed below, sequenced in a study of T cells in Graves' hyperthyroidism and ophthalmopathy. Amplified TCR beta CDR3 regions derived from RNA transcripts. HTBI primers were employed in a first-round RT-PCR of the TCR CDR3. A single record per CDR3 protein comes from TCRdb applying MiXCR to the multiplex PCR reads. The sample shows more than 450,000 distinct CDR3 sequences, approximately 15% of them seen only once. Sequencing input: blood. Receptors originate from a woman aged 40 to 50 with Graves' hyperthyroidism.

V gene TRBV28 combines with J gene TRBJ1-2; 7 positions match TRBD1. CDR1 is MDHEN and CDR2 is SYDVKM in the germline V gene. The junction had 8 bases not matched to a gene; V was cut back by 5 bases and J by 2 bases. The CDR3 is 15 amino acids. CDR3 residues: CASSPLRTGNYGYTF. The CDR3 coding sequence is TGTGCCAGCAGTCCCCTCCGGACAGGAAACTATGGCTACACCTTC.

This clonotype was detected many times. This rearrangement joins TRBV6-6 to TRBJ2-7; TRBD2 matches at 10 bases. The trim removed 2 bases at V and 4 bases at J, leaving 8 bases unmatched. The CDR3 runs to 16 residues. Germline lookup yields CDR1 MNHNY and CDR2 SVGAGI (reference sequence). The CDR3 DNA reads TGTGCCAGCAGTTACCCATGGACTAGCGGAGCTTACGAGCAGTACTTC. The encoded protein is CASSYPWTSGAYEQYF.

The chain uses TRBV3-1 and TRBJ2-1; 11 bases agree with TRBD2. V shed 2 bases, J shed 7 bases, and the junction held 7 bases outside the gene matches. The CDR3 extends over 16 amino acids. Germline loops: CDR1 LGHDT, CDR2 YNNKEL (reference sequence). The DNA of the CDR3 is TGTGCCAGCAGCCAACTTACTAGCGGGAGACGAAATGAGCAGTTCTTC. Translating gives CASSQLTSGRRNEQFF.

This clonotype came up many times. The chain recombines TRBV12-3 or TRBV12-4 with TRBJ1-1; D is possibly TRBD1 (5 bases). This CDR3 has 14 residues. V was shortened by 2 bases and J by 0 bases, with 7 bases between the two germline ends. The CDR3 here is CASSLRQLNTEAFF. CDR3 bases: TGTGCCAGCAGTTTAAGACAGCTGAACACTGAAGCTTTCTTT.

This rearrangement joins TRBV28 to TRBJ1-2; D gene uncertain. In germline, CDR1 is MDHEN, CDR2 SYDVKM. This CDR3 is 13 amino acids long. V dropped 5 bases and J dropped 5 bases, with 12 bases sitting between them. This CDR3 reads CASSTGLTYGYTF. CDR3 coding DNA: TGTGCCAGCAGTACTGGACTGACATATGGCTACACCTTC.

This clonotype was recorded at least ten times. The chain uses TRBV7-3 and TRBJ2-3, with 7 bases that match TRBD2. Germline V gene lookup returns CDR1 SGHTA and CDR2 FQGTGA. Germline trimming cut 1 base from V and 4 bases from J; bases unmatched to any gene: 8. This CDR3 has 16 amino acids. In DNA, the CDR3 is TGTGCCAGCAGCTTAAATGGGGCGGGAGTGGCAGATACGCAGTATTTT. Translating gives CASSLNGAGVADTQYF.

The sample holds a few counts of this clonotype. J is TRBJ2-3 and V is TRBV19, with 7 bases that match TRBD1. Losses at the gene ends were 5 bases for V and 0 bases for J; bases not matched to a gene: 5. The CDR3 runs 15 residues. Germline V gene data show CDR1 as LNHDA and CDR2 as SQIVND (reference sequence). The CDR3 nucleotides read TGTGCCAGTAGTCCCCGGGACAGAAGCACAGATACGCAGTATTTT. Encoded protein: CASSPRDRSTDTQYF.

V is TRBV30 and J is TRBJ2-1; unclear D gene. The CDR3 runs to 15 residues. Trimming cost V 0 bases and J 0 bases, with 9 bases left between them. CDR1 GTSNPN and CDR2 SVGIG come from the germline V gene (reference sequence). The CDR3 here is CAWSVGFPSYNEQFF. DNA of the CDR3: TGTGCCTGGAGTGTAGGGTTCCCCTCCTACAATGAGCAGTTCTTC. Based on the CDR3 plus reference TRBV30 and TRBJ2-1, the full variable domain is SQTIHQWPATLVQPVGSPLSLECTVEGTSNPNLYWYRQAAGRGLQLLFYSVGIGQISSEVPQNLSASRPQDRQFILSSKKLLLSDSGFYLCAWSVGFPSYNEQFFGPGTRLTVL.

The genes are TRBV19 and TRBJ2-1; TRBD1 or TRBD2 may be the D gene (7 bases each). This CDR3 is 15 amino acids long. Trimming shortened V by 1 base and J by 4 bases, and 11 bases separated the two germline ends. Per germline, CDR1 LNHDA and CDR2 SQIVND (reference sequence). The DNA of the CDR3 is TGTGCCAGTAGTATAGGACAGGGAGGGTACAATGAGCAGTTCTTC. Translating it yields CASSIGQGGYNEQFF.

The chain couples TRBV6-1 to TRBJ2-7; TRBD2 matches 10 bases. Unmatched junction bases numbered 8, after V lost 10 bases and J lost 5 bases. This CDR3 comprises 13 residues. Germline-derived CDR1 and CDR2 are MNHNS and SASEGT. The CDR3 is CATRTSGPDEQYF. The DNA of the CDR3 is TGTGCCACCAGGACTAGCGGCCCTGACGAGCAGTACTTC.

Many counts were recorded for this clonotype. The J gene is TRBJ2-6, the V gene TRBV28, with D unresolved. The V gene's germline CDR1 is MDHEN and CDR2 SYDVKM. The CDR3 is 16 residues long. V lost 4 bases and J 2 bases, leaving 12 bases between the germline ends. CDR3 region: CASSYPSGPGANVLTF. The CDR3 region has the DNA TGTGCCAGCAGTTACCCCTCTGGCCCTGGGGCCAACGTCCTGACTTTC.

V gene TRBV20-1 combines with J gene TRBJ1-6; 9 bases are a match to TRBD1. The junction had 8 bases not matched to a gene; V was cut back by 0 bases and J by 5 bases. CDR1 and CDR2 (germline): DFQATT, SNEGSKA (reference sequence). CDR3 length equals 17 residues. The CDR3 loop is CSARENRQGGNNSPLHF. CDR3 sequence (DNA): TGCAGTGCTAGAGAAAACAGACAGGGGGGAAATAATTCACCCCTCCACTTT.

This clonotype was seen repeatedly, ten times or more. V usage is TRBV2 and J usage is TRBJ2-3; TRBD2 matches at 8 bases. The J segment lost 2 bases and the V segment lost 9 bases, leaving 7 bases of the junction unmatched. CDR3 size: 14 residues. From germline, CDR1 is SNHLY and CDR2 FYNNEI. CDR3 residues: CASVRLASTDTQYF. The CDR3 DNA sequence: TGTGCCAGTGTCCGACTAGCGTCCACAGATACGCAGTATTTT.

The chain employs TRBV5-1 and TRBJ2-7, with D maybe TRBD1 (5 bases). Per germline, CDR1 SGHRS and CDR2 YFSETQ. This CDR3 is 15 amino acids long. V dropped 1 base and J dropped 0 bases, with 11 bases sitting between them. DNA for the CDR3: TGCGCCAGCAGCTTGTTAAGGGGCAACTCCTACGAGCAGTACTTC. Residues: CASSLLRGNSYEQYF.

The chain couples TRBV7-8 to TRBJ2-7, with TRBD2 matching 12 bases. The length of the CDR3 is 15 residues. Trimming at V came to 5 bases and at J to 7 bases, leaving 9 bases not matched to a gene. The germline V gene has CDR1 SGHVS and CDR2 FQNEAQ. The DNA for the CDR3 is TGTGCCAGCAGCCGGACTAGCGGGAACAGCGGGGAGCAGTACTTC. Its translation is CASSRTSGNSGEQYF.

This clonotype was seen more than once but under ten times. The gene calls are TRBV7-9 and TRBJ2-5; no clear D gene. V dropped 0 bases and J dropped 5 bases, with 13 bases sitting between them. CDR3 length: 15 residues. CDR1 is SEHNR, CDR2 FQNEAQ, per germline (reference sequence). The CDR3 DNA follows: TGTGCCAGCAGCTTAGCGAACGCCAGGTCGGAGACCCAGTACTTC. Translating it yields CASSLANARSETQYF.

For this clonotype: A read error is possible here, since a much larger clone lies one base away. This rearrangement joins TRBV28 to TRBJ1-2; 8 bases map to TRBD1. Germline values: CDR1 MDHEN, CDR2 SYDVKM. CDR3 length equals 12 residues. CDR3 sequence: CASRPGQGGYAF. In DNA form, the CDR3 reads TGTGCCAGCAGGCCCGGACAGGGTGGCTACGCCTTC.

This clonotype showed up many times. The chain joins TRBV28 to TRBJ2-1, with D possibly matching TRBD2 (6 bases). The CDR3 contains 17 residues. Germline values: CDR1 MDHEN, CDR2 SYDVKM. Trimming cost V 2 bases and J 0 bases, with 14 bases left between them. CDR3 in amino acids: CASSLAYRDFSYNEQFF. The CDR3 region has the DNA TGTGCCAGCAGTTTAGCGTACCGGGACTTCTCCTACAATGAGCAGTTCTTC.

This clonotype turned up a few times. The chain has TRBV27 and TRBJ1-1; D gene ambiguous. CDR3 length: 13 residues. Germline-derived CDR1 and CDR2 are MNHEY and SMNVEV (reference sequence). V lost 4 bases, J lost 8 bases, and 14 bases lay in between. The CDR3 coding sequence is TGTGCCAGCAGTTCAGACCCGTACGGGGAAGCTTTCTTT. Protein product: CASSSDPYGEAFF.

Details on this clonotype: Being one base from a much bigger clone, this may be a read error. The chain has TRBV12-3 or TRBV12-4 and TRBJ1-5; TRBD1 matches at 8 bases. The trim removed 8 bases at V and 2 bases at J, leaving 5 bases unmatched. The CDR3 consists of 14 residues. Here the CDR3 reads CASGLTGGNQPQHF. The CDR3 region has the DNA TGTGCCAGCGGTCTGACAGGGGGCAATCAGCCCCAGCATTTT.

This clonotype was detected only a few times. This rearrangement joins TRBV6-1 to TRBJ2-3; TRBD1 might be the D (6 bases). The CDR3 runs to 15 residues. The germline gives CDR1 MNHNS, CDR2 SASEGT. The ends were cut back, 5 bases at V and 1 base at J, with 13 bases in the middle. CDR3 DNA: TGTGCCAGCAGTAGCCTCAGGGGAGGCACAGATACGCAGTATTTT. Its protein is CASSSLRGGTDTQYF.

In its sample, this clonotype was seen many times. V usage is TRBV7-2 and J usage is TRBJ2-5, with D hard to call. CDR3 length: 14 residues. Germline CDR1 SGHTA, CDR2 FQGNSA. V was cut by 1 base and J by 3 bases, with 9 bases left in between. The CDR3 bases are TGTGCCAGCAGCTTAGATCTATCAGAAGAGACCCAGTACTTC. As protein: CASSLDLSEETQYF.

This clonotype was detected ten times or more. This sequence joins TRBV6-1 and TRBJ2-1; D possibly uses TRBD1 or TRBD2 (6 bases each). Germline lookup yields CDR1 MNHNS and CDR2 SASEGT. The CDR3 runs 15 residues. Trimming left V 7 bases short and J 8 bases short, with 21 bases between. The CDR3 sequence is CASTLGGLPADEQFF. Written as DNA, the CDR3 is TGTGCCAGCACTTTAGGGGGACTGCCTGCGGATGAGCAGTTCTTC.

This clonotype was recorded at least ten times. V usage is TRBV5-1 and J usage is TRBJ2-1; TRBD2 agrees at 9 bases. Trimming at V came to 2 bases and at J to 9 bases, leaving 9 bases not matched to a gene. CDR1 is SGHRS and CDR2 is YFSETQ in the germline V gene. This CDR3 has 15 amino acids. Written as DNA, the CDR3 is TGCGCCAGCAGCTTTAATAGCGGGAGTCTAGGTGAGCAGTTCTTC. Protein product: CASSFNSGSLGEQFF.

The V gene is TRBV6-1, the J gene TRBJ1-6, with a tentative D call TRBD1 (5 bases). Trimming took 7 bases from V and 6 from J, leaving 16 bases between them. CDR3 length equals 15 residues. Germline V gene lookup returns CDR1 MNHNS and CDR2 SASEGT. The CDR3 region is CASTPGEGINSPLHF. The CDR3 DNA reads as TGTGCCAGCACCCCAGGCGAGGGGATTAATTCACCCCTCCACTTT.

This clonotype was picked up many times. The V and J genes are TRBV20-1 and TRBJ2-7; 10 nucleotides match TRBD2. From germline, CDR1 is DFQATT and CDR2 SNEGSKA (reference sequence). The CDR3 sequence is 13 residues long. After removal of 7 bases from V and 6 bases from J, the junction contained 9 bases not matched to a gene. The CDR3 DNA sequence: TGCAGTGTCCTAGCGGGAGCGGGTGGCGAGCAGTACTTC. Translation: CSVLAGAGGEQYF.